The 2 T cell receptor beta chains below all came from one sample that was sequenced in a study of blood T cells in healthy people across ages. PCR was performed a second time for about 7 to 12 cycles using a sample-barcoded 5' primer and a J-beta primer mix. TCRdb re-derived calls from the 5' RACE reads in MiXCR, one entry per CDR3 protein. The sample has 700,000 to 850,000 distinct CDR3 sequences, about 37% seen once. The sequencing sample was made of blood. Every receptor here comes from a man between 18 and 29 years old in good health.

V gene TRBV10-3 combines with J gene TRBJ2-2; D is ambiguous. With 8 bases removed from V and 1 base from J, the gap between germline ends came to 8 bases. The CDR3 totals 13 residues. Germline loops: CDR1 ENHRY, CDR2 SYGVKD. CDR3 amino acids: CAIDSGNTGELFF. The CDR3, as DNA: TGTGCCATCGATTCAGGGAACACCGGGGAGCTGTTTTTT.

The rearrangement joins TRBV25-1 to TRBJ2-5, with 9 bases matching TRBD1. TRBJ2-7 matches the DNA end more closely, so the J call is doubtful. This CDR3 contains 15 residues. The germline V gene encodes CDR1 MGHDK and CDR2 SYGVNS. The CDR3 sequence: CASSDPGQGAHEQYF. The DNA of the CDR3 is TGTGCCAGCAGTGATCCGGGACAGGGCGCCCACGAGCAGTACTTC.